These 3 T cell receptor beta chains came from one sample sequenced in a study of identical twins. Each CDR3 protein gets one entry after TCRdb re-called the 5' RACE reads with MiXCR. The table lists under 900,000 distinct CDR3 sequences, approximately 13% of them singletons. These sequences were also reported in another study, on yellow fever vaccine responses in identical twins.

The sequenced sample was PBMCs. The receptors come from a woman between 18 and 29 years old in good health.

The sample holds many counts of this clonotype. The gene calls are TRBV6-1 and TRBJ2-7; the D gene is possibly TRBD2 (6 bases). Trimming cost V 5 bases and J 2 bases, with 16 bases left between them. Per the germline V gene, CDR1 is MNHNS and CDR2 is SASEGT. The CDR3 length is 15 residues. The DNA of the CDR3 is TGTGCCAGCAGTCTCGCGGGACGGGGGACCTACGAGCAGTACTTC. It yields the protein CASSLAGRGTYEQYF.

The chain links TRBV27 to TRBJ2-5; D is undetermined. Germline CDR1 MNHEY, CDR2 SMNVEV (reference sequence). The CDR3 is 14 amino acids. V gave up 2 bases and J gave up 4 bases, with 11 bases separating them. The DNA of the CDR3 is TGTGCCAGCAGTTTAGGAGCTTTTCCAGAGACCCAGTACTTC. It encodes CASSLGAFPETQYF.

The CDR3 region has the DNA TGTGCCAGCACCCTCGCACCTACCGGGACAGGGGATGGCTACACCTTC. It is translated as CASTLAPTGTGDGYTF. The chain links TRBV12-3 or TRBV12-4 to TRBJ1-2; TRBD1 aligns across 10 bases. Trimming at V came to 7 bases and at J to 6 bases, leaving 14 bases not matched to a gene. The CDR3 sequence is 16 residues long.